At least ten counts were recorded for the clone carrying this T cell receptor (beta chain). The antigen is not known. The CDR3 sequence is 15 residues long. With 6 bases removed from V and 0 bases from J, the gap between germline ends came to 9 bases. The method for making cDNA was 5'RACE, and it used 10-nucleotide random UMIs. TCRdb reanalysed the 5' RACE reads using MiXCR and keeps one entry per CDR3 protein. Here the sample spans 60,000 to 90,000 distinct CDR3 sequences, roughly a tenth being singletons. This sample's time point: longitudinal time-point 1 (baseline). The data belong to a study of neurological immune-mediated disorders. Study-wide results and caveats: HTLV-1-associated myelopathy led in TCR clonal expansion, while multiple sclerosis ranked lowest, below healthy controls. Sharing of CDR3 amino acid sequences among expanded clones across subjects was absent, suggesting private repertoires in all groups.

The sample comprised PBMCs. This receptor was obtained from a man aged 30 to 39 in good health. This sequence joins TRBV12-3 or TRBV12-4 and TRBJ2-6; D is possibly TRBD1 (5 bases). DNA of the CDR3: TGTGCCAGCAGGCCAGACAGCTCTGGGGCCAACGTCCTGACTTTC. This translates into CASRPDSSGANVLTF.